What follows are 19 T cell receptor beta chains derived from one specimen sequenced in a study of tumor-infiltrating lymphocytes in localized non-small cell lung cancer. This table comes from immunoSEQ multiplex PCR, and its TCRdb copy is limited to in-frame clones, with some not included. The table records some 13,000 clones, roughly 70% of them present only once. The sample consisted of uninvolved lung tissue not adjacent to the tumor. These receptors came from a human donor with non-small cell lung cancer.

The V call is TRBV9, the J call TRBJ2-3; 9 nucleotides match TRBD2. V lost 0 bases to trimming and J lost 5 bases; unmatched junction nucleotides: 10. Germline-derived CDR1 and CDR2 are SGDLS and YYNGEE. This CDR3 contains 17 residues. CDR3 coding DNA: TGTGCCAGCAGCGTAGAGGGAGCGGGAGGTTTTGAAGATACGCAGTATTTT. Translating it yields CASSVEGAGGFEDTQYF.

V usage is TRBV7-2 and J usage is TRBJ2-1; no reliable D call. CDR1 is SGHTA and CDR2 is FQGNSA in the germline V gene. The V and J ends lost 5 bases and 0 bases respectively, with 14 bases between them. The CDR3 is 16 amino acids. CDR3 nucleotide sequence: TGTGCCAGCAGCCCTATTGGCGGAAACTCCTACAATGAGCAGTTCTTC. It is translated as CASSPIGGNSYNEQFF.

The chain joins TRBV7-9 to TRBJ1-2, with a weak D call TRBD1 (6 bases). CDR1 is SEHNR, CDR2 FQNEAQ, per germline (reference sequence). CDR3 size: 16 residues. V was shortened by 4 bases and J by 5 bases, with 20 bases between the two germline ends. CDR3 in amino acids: CASSSIKQGLEYGYTF. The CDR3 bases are TGTGCCAGCAGCTCAATCAAACAGGGCTTGGAGTATGGCTACACCTTC.

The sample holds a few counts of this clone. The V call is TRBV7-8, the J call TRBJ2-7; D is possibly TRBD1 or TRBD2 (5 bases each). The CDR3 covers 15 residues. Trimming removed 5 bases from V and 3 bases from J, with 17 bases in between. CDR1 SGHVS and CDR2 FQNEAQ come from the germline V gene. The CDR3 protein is CASSRRGSLNYEQYF. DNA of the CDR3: TGTGCCAGCAGCCGCCGGGGCAGCCTAAACTACGAGCAGTACTTC.

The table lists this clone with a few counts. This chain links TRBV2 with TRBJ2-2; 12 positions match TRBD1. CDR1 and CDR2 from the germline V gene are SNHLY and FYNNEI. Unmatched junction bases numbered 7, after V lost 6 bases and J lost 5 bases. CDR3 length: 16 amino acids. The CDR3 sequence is CASRMEGQGATGELFF. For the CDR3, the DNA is TGTGCCAGCAGGATGGAGGGACAGGGGGCGACCGGGGAGCTGTTTTTT.

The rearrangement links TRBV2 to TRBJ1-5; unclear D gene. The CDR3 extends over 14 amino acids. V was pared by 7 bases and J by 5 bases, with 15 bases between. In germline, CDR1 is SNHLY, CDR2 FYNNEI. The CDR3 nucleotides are TGTGCCAGCAACAGTGGGGTTGAGGATCAGCCCCAGCATTTT. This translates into CASNSGVEDQPQHF.

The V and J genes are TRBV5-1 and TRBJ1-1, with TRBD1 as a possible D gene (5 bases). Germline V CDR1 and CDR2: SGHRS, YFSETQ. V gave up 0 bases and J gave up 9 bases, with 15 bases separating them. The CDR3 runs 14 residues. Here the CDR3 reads CASSLGLAGVKAFF. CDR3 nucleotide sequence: TGCGCCAGCAGCTTGGGCCTTGCGGGGGTAAAAGCTTTCTTT.

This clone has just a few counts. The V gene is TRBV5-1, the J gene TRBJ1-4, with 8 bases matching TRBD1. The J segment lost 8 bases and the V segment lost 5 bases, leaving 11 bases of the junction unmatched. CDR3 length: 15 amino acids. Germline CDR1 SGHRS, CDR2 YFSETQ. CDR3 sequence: CASRPRTGLREKLFF. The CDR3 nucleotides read TGCGCCAGCAGGCCGCGGACAGGGTTGCGAGAAAAACTGTTTTTT.

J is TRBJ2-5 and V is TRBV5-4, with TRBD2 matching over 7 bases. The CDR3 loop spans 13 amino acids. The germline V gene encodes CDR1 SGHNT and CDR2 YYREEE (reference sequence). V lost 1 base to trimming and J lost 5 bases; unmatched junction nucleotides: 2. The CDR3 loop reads CASSLWGGETQYF. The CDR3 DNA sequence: TGTGCCAGCAGCTTGTGGGGAGGGGAGACCCAGTACTTC.

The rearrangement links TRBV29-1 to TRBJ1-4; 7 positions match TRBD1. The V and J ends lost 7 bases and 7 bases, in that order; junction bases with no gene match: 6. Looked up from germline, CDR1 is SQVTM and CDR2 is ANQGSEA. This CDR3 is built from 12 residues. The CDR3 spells CSAGTVGEKLFF. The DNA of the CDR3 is TGCAGCGCCGGGACAGTTGGTGAAAAACTGTTTTTT.

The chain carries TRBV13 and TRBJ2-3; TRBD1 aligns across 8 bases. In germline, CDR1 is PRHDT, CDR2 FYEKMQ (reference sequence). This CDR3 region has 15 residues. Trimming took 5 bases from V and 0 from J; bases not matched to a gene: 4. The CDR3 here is CASSTRTGSTDTQYF. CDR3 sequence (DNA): TGTGCCAGCAGCACCCGGACAGGGAGCACAGATACGCAGTATTTT.

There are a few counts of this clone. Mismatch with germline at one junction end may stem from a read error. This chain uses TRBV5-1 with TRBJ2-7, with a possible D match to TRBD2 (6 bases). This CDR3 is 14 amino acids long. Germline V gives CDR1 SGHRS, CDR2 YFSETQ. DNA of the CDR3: TGTGCCAGCAGCGGTCTCGGGGGAGTTCGGGAGCAGTACTTC. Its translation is CASSGLGGVREQYF.

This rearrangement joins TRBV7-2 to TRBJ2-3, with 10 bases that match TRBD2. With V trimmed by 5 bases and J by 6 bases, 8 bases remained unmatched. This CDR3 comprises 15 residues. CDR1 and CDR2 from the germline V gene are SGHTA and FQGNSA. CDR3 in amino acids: CASSTSGAAYDTQYF. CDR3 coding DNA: TGTGCCAGCAGCACTAGCGGGGCGGCGTACGATACGCAGTATTTT. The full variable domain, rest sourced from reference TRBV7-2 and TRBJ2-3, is GAGVSQSPSNKVTEKGKDVELRCDPISGHTALYWYRQSLGQGLEFLIYFQGNSAPDKSGLPSDRFSAERTGGSVSTLTIQRTQQEDSAVYLCASSTSGAAYDTQYFGPGTRLTVL.

The CDR3 loop reads CASGEQGAEKLFF. Here the CDR3 DNA reads TGTGCCAGTGGGGAACAGGGGGCGGAAAAACTGTTTTTT. The chain uses TRBV6-1 and TRBJ1-4, with 9 positions matching TRBD1. Germline trimming cut 9 bases from V and 8 bases from J; bases unmatched to any gene: 7. Germline assignment: CDR1 MNHNS and CDR2 SASEGT. This CDR3 contains 13 residues.

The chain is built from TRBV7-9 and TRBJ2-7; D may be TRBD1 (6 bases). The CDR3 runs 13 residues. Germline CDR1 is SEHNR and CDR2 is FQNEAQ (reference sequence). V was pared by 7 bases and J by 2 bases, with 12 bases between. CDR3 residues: CASNQGSAYEQYF. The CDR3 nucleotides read TGTGCCAGCAATCAGGGGTCCGCCTACGAGCAGTACTTC.

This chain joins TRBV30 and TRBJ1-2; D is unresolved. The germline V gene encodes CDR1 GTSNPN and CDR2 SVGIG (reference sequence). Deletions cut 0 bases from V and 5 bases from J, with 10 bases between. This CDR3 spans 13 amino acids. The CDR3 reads CAWSVRVPYGYTF. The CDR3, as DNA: TGTGCCTGGAGTGTACGGGTTCCGTATGGCTACACCTTC.

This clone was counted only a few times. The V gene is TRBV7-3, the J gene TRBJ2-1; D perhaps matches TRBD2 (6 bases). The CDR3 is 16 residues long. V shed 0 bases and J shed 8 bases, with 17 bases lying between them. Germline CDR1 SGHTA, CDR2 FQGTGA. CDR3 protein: CASSLTAEEGIHEQFF. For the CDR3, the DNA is TGTGCCAGCAGCTTAACGGCCGAGGAGGGGATCCATGAGCAGTTCTTC.

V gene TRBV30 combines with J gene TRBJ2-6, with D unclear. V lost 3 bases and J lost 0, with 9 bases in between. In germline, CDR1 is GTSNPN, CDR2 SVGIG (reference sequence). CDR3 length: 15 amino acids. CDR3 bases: TGTGCCTGGAGCCCAAAATTCTCTGGGGCCAACGTCCTGACTTTC. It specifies CAWSPKFSGANVLTF. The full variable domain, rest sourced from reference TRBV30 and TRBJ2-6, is SQTIHQWPATLVQPVGSPLSLECTVEGTSNPNLYWYRQAAGRGLQLLFYSVGIGQISSEVPQNLSASRPQDRQFILSSKKLLLSDSGFYLCAWSPKFSGANVLTFGAGSRLTVL.

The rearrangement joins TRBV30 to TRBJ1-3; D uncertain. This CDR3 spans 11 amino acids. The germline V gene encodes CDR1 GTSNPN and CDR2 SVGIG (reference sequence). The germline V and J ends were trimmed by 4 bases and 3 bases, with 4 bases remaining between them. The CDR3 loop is CAWTLGNTIYF. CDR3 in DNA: TGTGCCTGGACCCTTGGAAACACCATATATTTT.